The clone carrying this T cell receptor (beta chain) was observed a handful of times. The data originate from a study of graft-versus-host responses after intestinal transplantation. Study summary: Anti-thymocyte globulin induction preceded 2 to 4 years of tacrolimus and steroid maintenance in all recipients. Findings and limits, study-wide: Recipient marrow held GvH clones, some first seen in ileum or blood.

Dividing CFSE-low CD3+CD4+ and CD3+CD8+ responders were isolated by sorting after the reaction. The table came from immunoSEQ multiplex PCR; TCRdb's copy has only in-frame clones and leaves some out. Of approximately 21,000 clones listed, 55% to 70% are singletons. After removal of 6 bases from V and 5 bases from J, the junction contained 7 bases not matched to a gene. The CDR3 has 14 amino acids. The germline gives CDR1 MNHNS, CDR2 SASEGT. The receptor was isolated from a human patient who received an intestinal transplant. This specimen was alloreactive CD4+ T cells from a mixed lymphocyte reaction culture, taken before intestinal transplant. The subset is: CFSE-low proliferating T cells sorted from roughly six-day pre-transplant mixed lymphocyte reaction (GvH or HvG direction). This chain connects TRBV6-1 to TRBJ2-5, with TRBD2 matching 9 bases. The CDR3 reads CASRWLAGSETQYF. For the CDR3, the DNA is TGTGCCAGCAGATGGCTAGCGGGAAGCGAGACCCAGTACTTC.